These 17 T cell receptor beta chains share one sample of origin, sequenced in a study of cytotoxic CD8 clonotypes in ibrutinib-treated CLL (dated by TCRdb to about 2021). Receptor amplification or capture employed the immunoSEQ multiplex PCR assay. Here the immuneACCESS table is served through TCRdb, limited to in-frame sequences with V and J called. Missing clones are a known gap in these copies; in checked studies unresolved V genes cover under half, and the rest lacks a known reason. A total of around 310,000 clones appear in this sample, more than 65% of them only once. 5% to 7% of the sample is taken by the ten largest. This sample comprised PBMCs, obtained before ibrutinib treatment. The receptors come from a human donor with chronic lymphocytic leukemia.

This clone turned up a few times. The chain combines TRBV30 with TRBJ1-4, with D unresolved. The V gene lost 4 bases and the J gene lost 8 bases, with 8 bases spanning the gap. The CDR3 covers 11 residues. CDR1 is GTSNPN and CDR2 is SVGIG in the germline V gene (reference sequence). In nucleotides, the CDR3 is TGTGCCTGGACCGGAGGGGAAAAACTGTTTTTT. This codes for CAWTGGEKLFF.

The chain employs TRBV7-9 and TRBJ1-1; 7 bases align to TRBD1. V was clipped by 5 bases and J by 1 base; unmatched bases: 4. The CDR3 runs 14 residues. Germline CDR1 is SEHNR and CDR2 is FQNEAQ (reference sequence). As DNA, the CDR3 is TGTGCCAGCAGCCCGTACAGGGGGAACACTGAAGCTTTCTTT. The encoded protein is CASSPYRGNTEAFF.

This chain's CDR3 is CASSPVDPSSYEQYF. CDR3 nucleotides: TGTGCCAGCAGCCCGGTGGATCCGAGCTCCTACGAGCAGTACTTC. The rearrangement links TRBV7-2 to TRBJ2-7; D gene uncertain. The germline gives CDR1 SGHTA, CDR2 FQGNSA. The ends were cut back, 5 bases at V and 0 bases at J, with 14 bases in the middle. This CDR3 region has 15 residues. The full variable domain, its missing parts supplied by reference TRBV7-2 and TRBJ2-7, is GAGVSQSPSNKVTEKGKDVELRCDPISGHTALYWYRQSLGQGLEFLIYFQGNSAPDKSGLPSDRFSAERTGGSVSTLTIQRTQQEDSAVYLCASSPVDPSSYEQYFGPGTRLTVT.

This rearrangement joins TRBV30 to TRBJ2-3; 8 bases match TRBD1. The junction had 6 bases not matched to a gene; V was cut back by 2 bases and J by 5 bases. CDR3 length: 14 residues. Per germline, CDR1 GTSNPN and CDR2 SVGIG (reference sequence). This CDR3 is CAWSTGTGKDTQYF. The CDR3 DNA follows: TGTGCCTGGAGTACCGGGACAGGAAAAGATACGCAGTATTTT.

The J gene is TRBJ2-1, the V gene TRBV6-5, with D perhaps TRBD2 (6 bases). The germline V gene has CDR1 MNHEY and CDR2 SVGAGI. Deletions cut 2 bases from V and 9 bases from J, with 8 bases between. There are 12 residues in the CDR3. The CDR3 spells CASSYRGSEQFF. Here the CDR3 DNA reads TGTGCCAGCAGTTACCGGGGGTCTGAGCAGTTCTTC.

V is TRBV15 and J is TRBJ1-5; D is undetermined. V lost 5 bases, J lost 3 bases, and 14 bases lay in between. Looked up from germline, CDR1 is LNHNV and CDR2 is YYDKDF (reference sequence). The CDR3 runs to 15 residues. The CDR3 DNA reads as TGTGCCACCAGCTTAGAGTTAGGTTACAATCAGCCCCAGCATTTT. As protein: CATSLELGYNQPQHF.

The chain links TRBV7-2 to TRBJ2-1, with D perhaps matching TRBD2 (6 bases). Germline values: CDR1 SGHTA, CDR2 FQGNSA. V dropped 1 base and J dropped 1 base, with 8 bases sitting between them. This CDR3 is built from 15 residues. This CDR3 reads CASSLVSGSYNEQFF. DNA for the CDR3: TGTGCCAGCAGCTTAGTTAGCGGATCCTACAATGAGCAGTTCTTC.

The chain carries TRBV5-1 and TRBJ2-7, with D unclear. CDR1 and CDR2 (germline): SGHRS, YFSETQ. The V gene lost 2 bases and the J gene lost 5 bases, with 17 bases spanning the gap. The CDR3 sequence is 15 residues long. The CDR3 bases are TGCGCCAGCAGCTTAGGTTACCACCCCGGAGACGAGCAGTACTTC. It is translated as CASSLGYHPGDEQYF.

V usage is TRBV27 and J usage is TRBJ1-5; no firm D call. This CDR3 has 15 residues. CDR1 is MNHEY, CDR2 SMNVEV, per germline (reference sequence). V lost 5 bases, J lost 0 bases, and 11 bases lay in between. The DNA for the CDR3 is TGTGCCAGCAGTCCTAAGAGGTCTAGCAATCAGCCCCAGCATTTT. Encoded protein: CASSPKRSSNQPQHF.

The chain joins TRBV30 to TRBJ1-1, with D unresolved. The ends were cut back, 3 bases at V and 3 bases at J, with 11 bases in the middle. The CDR3 length is 13 residues. In germline, CDR1 is GTSNPN, CDR2 SVGIG (reference sequence). The CDR3 DNA reads TGTGCCTGGAGAGCTACTAGCGACACTGAAGCTTTCTTT. It yields the protein CAWRATSDTEAFF.

DNA for the CDR3: TGTGCCAGCAGTGTACAGGGGGCCTACGAGCAGTACTTC. It yields the protein CASSVQGAYEQYF. The rearrangement links TRBV6-1 to TRBJ2-7; the match to TRBD1 covers 8 bases. The V gene's germline CDR1 is MNHNS and CDR2 SASEGT. After removal of 4 bases from V and 2 bases from J, the junction contained 1 base not matched to a gene. The CDR3 consists of 13 residues.

This sequence joins TRBV7-9 and TRBJ2-7; D possibly corresponds to TRBD2 (6 bases). The germline V and J ends were trimmed by 5 bases and 6 bases, with 17 bases remaining between them. The CDR3 loop spans 14 amino acids. Germline lookup yields CDR1 SEHNR and CDR2 FQNEAQ (reference sequence). CDR3 nucleotides: TGTGCCAGCAGCCCAGGGACTGCGATGATCGAGCAGTACTTC. Amino acid sequence: CASSPGTAMIEQYF. Drawing the rest from reference TRBV7-9 and TRBJ2-7, the complete variable domain is DTGVSQNPRHKITKRGQNVTFRCDPISEHNRLYWYRQTLGQGPEFLTYFQNEAQLEKSRLLSDRFSAERPKGSFSTLEIQRTEQGDSAMYLCASSPGTAMIEQYFGPGTRLTVT.

This clone was recorded a few times. J is TRBJ1-2 and V is TRBV18; D remains unclear. This CDR3 contains 13 residues. V was pared by 2 bases and J by 3 bases, with 7 bases between. CDR1 and CDR2 (germline): KGHSH, LQKENI. This chain's CDR3 is CASSPSADYGYTF. Here the CDR3 DNA reads TGTGCCAGCTCACCATCAGCGGACTATGGCTACACCTTC.

This rearrangement joins TRBV6-6 to TRBJ1-1; perhaps TRBD1 as D (6 bases). The V end was cut by 8 bases, the J end by 1 base, with 8 bases between. The V gene's germline CDR1 is MNHNY and CDR2 SVGAGI (reference sequence). The length of the CDR3 is 12 residues. CDR3 region: CASEDRNTEAFF. CDR3 DNA sequence: TGTGCCAGCGAGGACAGGAACACTGAAGCTTTCTTT.

The CDR3 reads CASSPLAGGHYNEQFF. The CDR3 bases are TGTGCCAGCAGTCCCCTAGCGGGAGGGCACTACAATGAGCAGTTCTTC. The chain links TRBV27 to TRBJ2-1; TRBD2 agrees at 12 bases. CDR3 size: 16 residues. Germline values: CDR1 MNHEY, CDR2 SMNVEV (reference sequence). Trimming took 5 bases from V and 3 from J; bases not matched to a gene: 5.

Here the CDR3 DNA reads TGTGCCATCAGTGAGTCTTGGGTAGCGGGGTCCTACGAGCAGTACTTC. Protein product: CAISESWVAGSYEQYF. This sequence joins TRBV10-3 and TRBJ2-7; 8 bases agree with TRBD2. This CDR3 has 16 amino acids. The V segment lost 0 bases and the J segment 1 base; nucleotides outside the gene matches: 5. Germline V gene data show CDR1 as ENHRY and CDR2 as SYGVKD.

The chain links TRBV11-3 to TRBJ2-1, with 13 positions matching TRBD2. Trimming took 6 bases from V and 7 from J; bases not matched to a gene: 21. The germline CDR1 and CDR2 sequences are SGHNT and YENEEA. This CDR3 has 20 residues. CDR3 amino acids: CASRYLRGLGLAGDPNEQFF. CDR3 coding DNA: TGTGCCAGCAGATACCTCAGGGGGCTTGGACTAGCGGGAGATCCGAATGAGCAGTTCTTC.